This T cell receptor beta chain was documented in a study of STAT5B mutations in CD4+ large granular lymphocyte leukemia. Germline CDR1 MNHEY, CDR2 SMNVEV (reference sequence). The CDR3 is made up of 13 amino acids. V was cut by 3 bases and J by 1 base, with 6 bases left in between. This was a survey-level run. In the original analysis: Lowest detectable productive clonotype frequency was 2.59 x 10-5. The protocol was immunoSEQ multiplex PCR, while the TCRdb copy is restricted to in-frame clones and leaves out a portion. V, J and clone size derive from that table, while D and trimming were established from the DNA sequence. This table holds roughly 30,000 clones, roughly 77% found once. Controls came from buffy coats of healthy blood donors.

This receptor was taken from a human donor in good health. The source material was CD4+ T cells from blood buffy coats. The chain carries TRBV27 and TRBJ2-5; D unresolved. The CDR3 nucleotides read TGTGCCAGCAGTTTTCTGTTCCAAGAGACCCAGTACTTC. Residues: CASSFLFQETQYF.